This T cell receptor beta chain was captured by sequencing in a study of shared T cell receptors in the human thymus. This clone was recorded only once. Data came from immunoSEQ multiplex PCR; TCRdb stores just in-frame clones and leaves some out. The sample lists about 710,000 clones, 70% to 90% occurring once. Trimming left V 5 bases short and J 8 bases short, with 16 bases between. The germline V gene encodes CDR1 SGHTA and CDR2 FQGNSA. This CDR3 region has 15 residues. The same sample was also studied in work on human thymus T cells.

The chain recombines TRBV7-2 with TRBJ1-6, with D perhaps TRBD1 (6 bases). The sample taken for sequencing was thymocytes. The source is a boy under two years old with a congenital heart defect. The CDR3 DNA sequence: TGTGCCAGCAGCGAGACAACAGGGATCTATTCACCCCTCCACTTT. This encodes CASSETTGIYSPLHF. Full variable domain (rest looked up from reference TRBV7-2 and TRBJ1-6): GAGVSQSPSNKVTEKGKDVELRCDPISGHTALYWYRQSLGQGLEFLIYFQGNSAPDKSGLPSDRFSAERTGGSVSTLTIQRTQQEDSAVYLCASSETTGIYSPLHFGNGTRLTVT.